Listed below are T cell receptor beta chains from one sample, sequenced in a study of cytomegalovirus exposure and HLA in healthy donors. Profiled with immunoSEQ multiplex PCR; TCRdb holds only in-frame clones, not every one. This table has over 100,000 clones, about 70% appearing once. Sequenced input: PBMCs. The receptors stem from a woman in her twenties or thirties in good health and CMV-seronegative. Both conserved end residues are part of each CDR3. D genes are given only for firm matches. Clone size is stated in some rows and not others, as once, few, many or a class when expanded.

clone_size	v_call	j_call	d_call	cdr3_nt	cdr3_aa
NA	TRBV7-6	TRBJ1-1	TRBD1	TGTGCCAGCAGCCCCGCGTCCCAACGACAGGGCGTCAACACTGAAGCTTTCTTT	CASSPASQRQGVNTEAFF
NA	TRBV10-1	TRBJ2-3	TRBD2	TGCGCCAGCAGTGCGGTCGGGCGGGAGAAGGATACGCAGTATTTT	CASSAVGREKDTQYF
few	TRBV5-6	TRBJ1-4	NA	TGTGCCAGCAGCTTGCCTGGACTCGACGAAAAACTGTTTTTT	CASSLPGLDEKLFF
NA	TRBV6-1	TRBJ2-2	NA	TGTGCCAGCAGTGAAATGGGACACGCGAACACCGGGGAGCTGTTTTTT	CASSEMGHANTGELFF
NA	TRBV12-5	TRBJ2-7	NA	TGTGCTAGTGGTCCCGGGTTTACTAAATACGAGCAGTACTTC	CASGPGFTKYEQYF
once	TRBV14	TRBJ1-1	NA	TGTGCCAGCAGCTTCGAACCACTGGCTGAAGCTTTCTTT	CASSFEPLAEAFF
NA	TRBV5-1	TRBJ2-6	NA	TGCGCCAGCAGCTCTGGAGGCTCTGGGGCCAACGTCCTGACTTTC	CASSSGGSGANVLTF
NA	TRBV10-3	TRBJ1-1	NA	TGTGCCATCGGCCGGGGAGAGAACACTGAAGCTTTCTTT	CAIGRGENTEAFF
NA	TRBV10-1	TRBJ2-7	TRBD1	TGCGCCAGCAGTAGAGGAACAGGGGAAGTCGACGAGCAGTACTTC	CASSRGTGEVDEQYF
NA	TRBV4-2	TRBJ2-1	TRBD1	TGTGCCAGCAGCCAGGCCGGACAGGGGGAATACAATGAGCAGTTCTTC	CASSQAGQGEYNEQFF
few	TRBV5-5	TRBJ1-4	NA	TGTGCCAGCAGCCTGCCGGGAGCAACTAATGAAAAACTGTTTTTT	CASSLPGATNEKLFF
NA	TRBV4-2	TRBJ2-1	NA	TGTGCCAGCAGAAGCAGGGGGGTTGGTGAGCAGTTCTTC	CASRSRGVGEQFF
NA	TRBV19	TRBJ2-7	TRBD1	TGTGCCAGTAGTATGGCTGGACAGGGCAGCTCCTACGAGCAGTACTTC	CASSMAGQGSSYEQYF
NA	TRBV6-1	TRBJ1-5	NA	TGTGCCAGCAGTGAAATAGTGGGGGGATTCAATCAGCCCCAGCATTTT	CASSEIVGGFNQPQHF
NA	TRBV27	TRBJ1-2	TRBD1	TGTGCCAGCAGAGGGACAGCTAAATATGGCTACACCTTC	CASRGTAKYGYTF
NA	TRBV25-1	TRBJ2-7	TRBD1	TGTGCCAGCAGAGGGACAGGGTACGCCGAGCAGTACTTC	CASRGTGYAEQYF